The next 26 T cell receptor beta chains were all read from a single sample in a study of vaccination and CD4 T cells after COVID-19. These receptors' antigens are unknown. Treatment indicated: roughly ten-day PBMC culture with coronavirus spike peptide pools or control peptides (ViraFEST assay). Oncomine TCR Beta short-read sequencing was applied to DNA from cultured CD4+ T cells. One entry per CDR3 protein, called by TCRdb with MiXCR from the PCR reads. This sample has 20,000 to 25,000 distinct CDR3 sequences; approximately 60% occur once, and the top ten carry 3.5% to 4.5%. Sequenced: CD4+ T cells from blood, cultured in vitro. These receptors all stem from a human donor who had recovered from COVID-19.

This sequence joins TRBV24-1 and TRBJ2-2; perhaps TRBD1 as D (6 bases). This CDR3 is 16 amino acids long. The germline gives CDR1 KGHDR, CDR2 SFDVKD. V lost 9 bases, J lost 0 bases, and 16 bases lay in between. For the CDR3, the DNA is TGTGCCACCTCTGAGGGTCGGACAGCGAACACCGGGGAGCTGTTTTTT. Its protein product is CATSEGRTANTGELFF.

In this sample, this clonotype turned up a few times. This rearrangement joins TRBV20-1 to TRBJ2-3, with 10 bases fitting TRBD2. The CDR3 runs to 16 residues. The V gene's germline CDR1 is DFQATT and CDR2 SNEGSKA (reference sequence). The V segment lost 1 base and the J segment 0 bases; nucleotides outside the gene matches: 4. CDR3 nucleotides: TGCAGTGCTAGAGCTAGCGGGAGACCTAGCACAGATACGCAGTATTTT. Translated: CSARASGRPSTDTQYF.

The chain joins TRBV20-1 to TRBJ2-3; D possibly corresponds to TRBD2 (5 bases). V was clipped by 1 base and J by 0 bases, with 8 bases between them. There are 14 residues in the CDR3. Germline assignment: CDR1 DFQATT and CDR2 SNEGSKA (reference sequence). As DNA, the CDR3 is TGCAGTGCTAGAGGGGAGACAAGCACAGATACGCAGTATTTT. Translation gives CSARGETSTDTQYF.

The chain couples TRBV6-4 to TRBJ2-3; 14 bases map to TRBD2. J was trimmed by 4 bases and V by 0 bases; bases with no gene match: 3. This CDR3 comprises 17 residues. CDR1 is MRHNA and CDR2 is SNTAGT in the germline V gene. CDR3 sequence reads: CASSDSTSGGGADTQYF. CDR3 coding DNA: TGTGCCAGCAGTGACTCGACTAGCGGGGGGGGCGCAGATACGCAGTATTTT.

The rearrangement uses TRBV7-8 and TRBJ1-2, with D hard to call. V shed 4 bases and J shed 3 bases, with 12 bases lying between them. From germline, CDR1 is SGHVS and CDR2 FQNEAQ. The CDR3 runs 14 residues. The DNA of the CDR3 is TGTGCCAGCAGCTCTACCTTCTTGGACTATGGCTACACCTTC. Its protein is CASSSTFLDYGYTF.

The chain carries TRBV19 and TRBJ2-5; D could derive from TRBD1 or TRBD2 (6 bases each). The germline gives CDR1 LNHDA, CDR2 SQIVND (reference sequence). The germline V and J ends were trimmed by 8 bases and 4 bases, with 11 bases remaining between them. CDR3 length: 12 amino acids. The CDR3 spells CASGGPAETQYF. The CDR3 DNA is TGTGCCAGTGGGGGGCCGGCAGAGACCCAGTACTTC.

The chain uses TRBV20-1 and TRBJ1-1, with D possibly TRBD1 on 5 matching bases. The CDR3 runs 12 residues. The ends were cut back, 6 bases at V and 4 bases at J, with 12 bases in the middle. Germline V gives CDR1 DFQATT, CDR2 SNEGSKA (reference sequence). The CDR3 protein is CSAGAGGTEAFF. CDR3 in DNA: TGCAGTGCAGGTGCGGGGGGCACTGAAGCTTTCTTT.

The V gene is TRBV6-2 or TRBV6-3, the J gene TRBJ1-2; D is ambiguous. The CDR3 spans 15 residues. CDR1 is MNHEY and CDR2 is SVGEGT in the germline V gene. Between the trimmed V and J ends, which lost 0 bases and 1 base, there was a span of 9 bases. The CDR3 coding sequence is TGTGCCAGCAGTTACTCGCCAGGTCTTAACTATGGCTACACCTTC. This translates into CASSYSPGLNYGYTF.

The genes are TRBV20-1 and TRBJ2-5; the match to TRBD1 covers 7 bases. The CDR3 extends over 14 amino acids. V trimming: 5 bases; J trimming: 5 bases; junction bases outside the gene matches: 11. Germline loops: CDR1 DFQATT, CDR2 SNEGSKA (reference sequence). The CDR3: CSAPLTGQKETQYF. In DNA form, the CDR3 reads TGCAGTGCTCCATTGACAGGGCAGAAGGAGACCCAGTACTTC.

This clonotype was seen a few times. The rearrangement joins TRBV15 to TRBJ2-5; 14 bases line up with TRBD2. Unmatched junction bases numbered 3, after V lost 4 bases and J lost 5 bases. The CDR3 is 15 amino acids. CDR1 and CDR2 (germline): LNHNV, YYDKDF (reference sequence). CDR3 protein: CATSKGLAGDETQYF. The CDR3 coding sequence is TGTGCCACCAGCAAGGGACTAGCGGGAGATGAGACCCAGTACTTC.

This chain connects TRBV12-3 or TRBV12-4 to TRBJ1-1; TRBD1 matches at 11 bases. There are 14 residues in the CDR3. Germline trimming cut 3 bases from V and 7 bases from J; bases unmatched to any gene: 4. The CDR3 here is CASSFGTGGIEAFF. CDR3 sequence (DNA): TGTGCCAGCAGTTTCGGGACAGGGGGAATTGAAGCTTTCTTT.

This rearrangement joins TRBV12-3 or TRBV12-4 to TRBJ1-6; D is undetermined. Trimming removed 3 bases from V and 9 bases from J, with 0 bases in between. The CDR3 extends over 10 amino acids. CDR3 coding DNA: TGTGCCAGCAGTTTTTCACCCCTCCACTTT. It is translated as CASSFSPLHF.

The gene calls are TRBV6-2 or TRBV6-3 and TRBJ1-1; D uncertain. Looked up from germline, CDR1 is MNHEY and CDR2 is SVGEGT. The CDR3 loop spans 12 amino acids. Trimming took off 6 bases at V and 2 bases at J, with 7 bases between the two ends. CDR3 nucleotides: TGTGCCAGCAGCCCTATCAACACTGAAGCTTTCTTT. Translation: CASSPINTEAFF.

The chain employs TRBV7-2 and TRBJ1-5; D unresolved. V lost 2 bases and J 1 base, leaving 12 bases between the germline ends. CDR3 length equals 16 residues. In germline, CDR1 is SGHTA, CDR2 FQGNSA. The CDR3 DNA is TGTGCCAGCAGCTTAATTGCGGGGTCCAGCAATCAGCCCCAGCATTTT. Translating it yields CASSLIAGSSNQPQHF.

This clonotype was seen only once. The chain employs TRBV7-9 and TRBJ1-6, with a possible D match to TRBD1 (5 bases). Trimming pared 3 bases from V and 7 bases from J, leaving 13 bases between. Germline V gene lookup returns CDR1 SEHNR and CDR2 FQNEAQ (reference sequence). CDR3 length: 15 residues. CDR3 residues: CASSFEGTRNSPLHF. In DNA form, the CDR3 reads TGTGCCAGCAGCTTCGAAGGGACGAGGAATTCACCCCTCCACTTT.

The chain links TRBV6-5 to TRBJ2-5; 13 bases match TRBD2. V lost 6 bases, J lost 2 bases, and 6 bases stayed unmatched. The CDR3 runs to 16 residues. CDR1 and CDR2 from the germline V gene are MNHEY and SVGAGI. The CDR3 DNA sequence: TGTGCCAGCAGATACCCGGGACTAGCGGGGCAAGAGACCCAGTACTTC. Its protein product is CASRYPGLAGQETQYF.

By sample fraction, this clonotype is medium-sized (0.01 to 0.1%). This chain joins TRBV28 and TRBJ1-2; D ambiguous. CDR3 length equals 11 residues. V lost 10 bases and J 1 base, leaving 7 bases between the germline ends. Germline values: CDR1 MDHEN, CDR2 SYDVKM. CDR3 sequence (DNA): TGTGCCACCTACATTAACTATGGCTACACCTTC. Its translation: CATYINYGYTF.

The table lists this clonotype with a few counts. The rearrangement links TRBV20-1 to TRBJ1-2, with D unresolved. The V and J ends lost 3 bases and 10 bases respectively, with 12 bases between them. The germline V gene encodes CDR1 DFQATT and CDR2 SNEGSKA (reference sequence). The CDR3 loop spans 11 amino acids. In DNA, the CDR3 is TGCAGTGCTAGTTGGCCGAATTCCTACACCTTC. Protein product: CSASWPNSYTF.

This clonotype was counted between two and nine times. V and J are TRBV24-1 and TRBJ1-5; 9 bases map to TRBD1. Losses at the gene ends were 9 bases for V and 4 bases for J; bases not matched to a gene: 0. The CDR3 length is 12 residues. Germline CDR1 is KGHDR and CDR2 is SFDVKD. This CDR3 reads CATGTGNQPQHF. CDR3 DNA sequence: TGTGCCACCGGGACAGGGAATCAGCCCCAGCATTTT.

This chain links TRBV6-1 with TRBJ2-5; D is uncertain. Germline-derived CDR1 and CDR2 are MNHNS and SASEGT. V shed 4 bases and J shed 1 base, with 10 bases lying between them. The length of the CDR3 is 14 residues. This CDR3 reads CASSVPLLQETQYF. CDR3 DNA sequence: TGTGCCAGCAGTGTCCCACTGCTCCAAGAGACCCAGTACTTC.

This sequence joins TRBV5-4 and TRBJ2-3, with 7 bases lining up with TRBD1. This CDR3 spans 15 amino acids. Germline assignment: CDR1 SGHNT and CDR2 YYREEE (reference sequence). V lost 2 bases to trimming and J lost 3 bases; unmatched junction nucleotides: 6. The CDR3: CASSLDRESTDTQYF. DNA of the CDR3: TGTGCCAGCAGCTTAGACAGGGAGAGTACAGATACGCAGTATTTT.

The CDR3 nucleotides are TGTGCCAGCACCTTTAGAGGGACTCCCTCACCCCTCCACTTT. This codes for CASTFRGTPSPLHF. This chain connects TRBV7-2 to TRBJ1-6; tentatively, D is TRBD1 (5 bases). CDR3 length equals 14 residues. Trimming left V 7 bases short and J 10 bases short, with 17 bases between. Germline values: CDR1 SGHTA, CDR2 FQGNSA.

The V gene is TRBV11-3, the J gene TRBJ2-7, with 11 bases aligning to TRBD1. After removal of 0 bases from V and 1 base from J, the junction contained 5 bases not matched to a gene. The CDR3 extends over 17 amino acids. Germline V gene lookup returns CDR1 SGHNT and CDR2 YENEEA. This chain's CDR3 is CASSLDPRDRGSYEQYF. The CDR3 DNA follows: TGTGCCAGCAGCTTAGACCCCCGGGACAGGGGGTCCTACGAGCAGTACTTC.

The rearrangement links TRBV6-1 to TRBJ1-1, with D possibly being TRBD1 (6 bases). CDR3 length equals 14 residues. Germline V lookup: CDR1 MNHNS, CDR2 SASEGT. Trimming cost V 7 bases and J 1 base, with 13 bases left between them. CDR3 in DNA: TGTGCCAGCACCCTGGACAGAAAGAACACTGAAGCTTTCTTT. This codes for CASTLDRKNTEAFF.

The V gene is TRBV28, the J gene TRBJ2-7; D perhaps matches TRBD1 (6 bases). The V gene lost 10 bases and the J gene lost 2 bases, with 15 bases spanning the gap. CDR1 MDHEN and CDR2 SYDVKM come from the germline V gene. This CDR3 has 13 amino acids. The CDR3 region has the DNA TGTGCCACCTCCGGGACACCAACCTACGAGCAGTACTTC. Translated, it gives CATSGTPTYEQYF.

V and J are TRBV7-8 and TRBJ1-2; TRBD1 aligns across 9 bases. This CDR3 comprises 15 residues. The germline V gene has CDR1 SGHVS and CDR2 FQNEAQ. Trimming took 2 bases from V and 8 from J; bases not matched to a gene: 9. CDR3 in amino acids: CASSLPGTGSIGYTF. The CDR3 region has the DNA TGTGCCAGCAGCTTACCCGGGACAGGGTCAATAGGCTACACCTTC. The full variable domain, completed using reference TRBV7-8 and TRBJ1-2, is GAGVSQSPRYKVAKRGQDVALRCDPISGHVSLFWYQQALGQGPEFLTYFQNEAQLDKSGLPSDRFFAERPEGSVSTLKIQRTQQEDSAVYLCASSLPGTGSIGYTFGSGTRLTVV.